The sequence of this T cell receptor beta chain was determined in a study of T cell repertoires in cytomegalovirus infection. Turning to the study itself: Newly reported HLA-C-restricted and thoroughly characterized HLA-B-restricted CMV epitopes were employed. A matching HLA type, together with CMV infection, was signaled by public TCR beta signatures.

As for this clonotype: Antigen specificity is unknown.

TCRdb fed the reads into MiXCR, producing one record per CDR3 protein. The table lists 380,000 or so distinct CDR3 sequences, just under 35% of them singletons. Overall study findings and caveats: Using cumulative public TCR beta family frequency, the authors identified those who carried CMV together with the relevant HLA.

V lost 3 bases to trimming and J lost 3 bases; unmatched junction nucleotides: 4. CDR1 and CDR2 from the germline V gene are MGHRA and YSYEKL. The CDR3 extends over 15 amino acids. The chain has TRBV4-1 and TRBJ1-4; 7 nucleotides align to TRBD1. This clonotype was obtained from a human donor in good health (CMV status not recorded). Some clones in this sample may be carry-over from other donors' samples. Sequences were derived from cultured PBMCs, sampled from culture after CMV antigen stimulation. The CDR3 coding sequence is TGCGCCAGCAGCCAGACCGGGACAGCTAATGAAAAACTGTTTTTT. Amino acid sequence: CASSQTGTANEKLFF.